This TCR beta chain was captured in a study of control samples from healthy donors and cancer patients (dated by TCRdb to 2018 to 2020). The CDR1 and CDR2 encoded by the germline V gene are LGHNT and FRNRAP. The CDR3 covers 14 residues, taking in both the cysteine and the phenylalanine. Just the 42-base CDR3 DNA is kept, in frame starting at base 1. Between the V and J ends, shortened by 1 base and 3 bases respectively, the junction contains 9 bases. For this clone: The target of this receptor is not known. No quality values exist for individual bases; no much larger clone is one base distant.

Libraries were made using the immunoSEQ multiplex PCR assay. In its TCRdb copy, this immuneACCESS table keeps in-frame sequences only and misses some clones. Where compared with another copy, unresolved V genes explain less than half of these, and the others have no known cause. Within this sample are just under 65,000 clones, with roughly 85% of them counted one time only. The top ten clones comprise roughly 5% of the sample. The sequence was collected from a man aged 35-49 years in good health. Sequences were obtained from blood. The chain is made from TRBV12-5 and TRBJ1-2; no D gene can be assigned with confidence. The DNA reads TGTGCTAGTGGTTTGGGGATCTCCTACTATGGCTACACCTTC. Its protein product is CASGLGISYYGYTF.